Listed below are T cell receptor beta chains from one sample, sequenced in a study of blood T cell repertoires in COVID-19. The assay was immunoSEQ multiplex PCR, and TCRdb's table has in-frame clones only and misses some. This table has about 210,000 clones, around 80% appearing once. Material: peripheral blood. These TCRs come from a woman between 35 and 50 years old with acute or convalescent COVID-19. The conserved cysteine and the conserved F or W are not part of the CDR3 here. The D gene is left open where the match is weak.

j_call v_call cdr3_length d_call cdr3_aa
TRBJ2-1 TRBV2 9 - ASSYSGEQF
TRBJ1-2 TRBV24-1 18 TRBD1 ATSVTGTGKALTKYYGYT
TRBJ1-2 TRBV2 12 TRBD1 ASSWDRDSSGYT
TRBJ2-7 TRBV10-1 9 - ASADSDEQY
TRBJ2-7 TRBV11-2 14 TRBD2 ASSLDPDGRIYEQY
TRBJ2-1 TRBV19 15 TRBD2 ASSIGTSGISYNEQF
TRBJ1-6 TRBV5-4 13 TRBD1 ASSGRETGDSPLH
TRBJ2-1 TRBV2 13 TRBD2 ASSAGGSSYNEQF
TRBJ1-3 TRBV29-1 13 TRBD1 SAQGAIGSGNTIY
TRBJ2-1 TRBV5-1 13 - ASSLLASSYNEQF
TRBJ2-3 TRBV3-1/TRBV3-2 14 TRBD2 ASSPIAGGPSDTQY